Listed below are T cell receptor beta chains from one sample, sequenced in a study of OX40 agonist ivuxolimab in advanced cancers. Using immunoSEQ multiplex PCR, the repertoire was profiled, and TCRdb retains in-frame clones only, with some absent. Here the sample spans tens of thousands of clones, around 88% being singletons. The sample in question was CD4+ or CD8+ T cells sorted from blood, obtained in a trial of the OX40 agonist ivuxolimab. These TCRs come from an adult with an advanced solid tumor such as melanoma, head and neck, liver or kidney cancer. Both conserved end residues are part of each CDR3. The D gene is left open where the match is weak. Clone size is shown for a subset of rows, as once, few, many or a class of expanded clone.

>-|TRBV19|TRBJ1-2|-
TGTGCCAGTAGTAAGGCTTTCTATGGCTACACCTTC
CASSKAFYGYTF
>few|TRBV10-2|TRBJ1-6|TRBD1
TGCGCCAGCAGTGAGGGACAGGGGAGTTCACCCCTCCACTTT
CASSEGQGSSPLHF
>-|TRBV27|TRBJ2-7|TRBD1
TGTGCCAGCAGTTGGGACAGCTCCTACGAGCAGTACTTC
CASSWDSSYEQYF
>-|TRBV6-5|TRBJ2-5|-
TGTGCCAGCAGTTACTCGTTCGAGACCCAGTACTTC
CASSYSFETQYF
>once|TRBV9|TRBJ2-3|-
TGTGCCAGCAGCGTAAGCGGCAGGGGGGCAGATACGCAGTATTTT
CASSVSGRGADTQYF
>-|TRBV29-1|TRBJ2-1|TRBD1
TGCAGCGTTGAATATTGGGACAGCGACAATGAGCAGTTCTTC
CSVEYWDSDNEQFF
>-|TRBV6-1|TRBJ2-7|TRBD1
TGTGCCAGCAGTACCTTGGGGACAGGGGCCTACGAGCAGTACTTC
CASSTLGTGAYEQYF
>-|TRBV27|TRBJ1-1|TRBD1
TGTGCCAGCAGTTTACTTATGGGACAGGGTTGGGGGAACACTGAAGCTTTCTTT
CASSLLMGQGWGNTEAFF
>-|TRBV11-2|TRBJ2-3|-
TGTGCCAGCAGCTTACAGCGGGTTGCTAGCACAGATACGCAGTATTTT
CASSLQRVASTDTQYF
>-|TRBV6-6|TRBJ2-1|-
TGTGCCAGCAGTTTGACCCTCAATGAGCAGTTCTTC
CASSLTLNEQFF
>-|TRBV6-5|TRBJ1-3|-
TGTGCCAGCAGTTACGGGATCCCCGGAAACACCATATATTTT
CASSYGIPGNTIYF
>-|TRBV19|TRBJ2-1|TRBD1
TGTGCCAGTAAAATAGCAGGGGGCAATGAGCAGTTCTTC
CASKIAGGNEQFF
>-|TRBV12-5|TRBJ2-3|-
TGTGCTAGTGGTCCCGACCCGAACACAGATACGCAGTATTTT
CASGPDPNTDTQYF
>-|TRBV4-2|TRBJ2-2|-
TGTGCCAGCAGCCAAGATCCCAGCGGGTCTACCGGGGAGCTGTTTTTT
CASSQDPSGSTGELFF
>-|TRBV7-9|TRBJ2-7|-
TGTGCCAGCAGCTTCGGGGTCTACGAGCAGTACTTC
CASSFGVYEQYF
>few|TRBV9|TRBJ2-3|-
TGTGCCAGCAGCGCGGATGGGACACCCGCAGATACGCAGTATTTT
CASSADGTPADTQYF
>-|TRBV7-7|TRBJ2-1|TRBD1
TGTGCCAGCAGCTTAGGTGGAGGACAGGGCTACAATGAGCAGTTCTTC
CASSLGGGQGYNEQFF
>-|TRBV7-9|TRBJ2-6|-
TGTGCCAGCAGCCCCACAGGGCAGAGTGGGACCAACGTCCTGACTTTC
CASSPTGQSGTNVLTF
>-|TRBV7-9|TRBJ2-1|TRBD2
TGTGCCAGCAGCGGTCTGGGGGGGAGATCCTACAATGAGCAGTTCTTC
CASSGLGGRSYNEQFF
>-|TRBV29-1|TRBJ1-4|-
TGCAGCGTTGAAAGGAGCGAGACAGGCCACAATGAAAAACTGTTTTTT
CSVERSETGHNEKLFF
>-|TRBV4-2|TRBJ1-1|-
TGTGCCAGCAGCCAAGATCGGGGGCTGAACACTGAAGCTTTCTTT
CASSQDRGLNTEAFF
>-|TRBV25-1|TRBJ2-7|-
TGTGCCAGCAGTGAGAGGGGGACCTACGAGCAGTACTTC
CASSERGTYEQYF
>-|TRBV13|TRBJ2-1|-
TGTGCCAGCAGCTTAGGTGGGATCTACAATGAGCAGTTCTTC
CASSLGGIYNEQFF
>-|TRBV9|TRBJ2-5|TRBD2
TGTGCCAGCAGCGTAGCTACATGGGGGTCGGGACTAGAAGAGACCCAGTACTTC
CASSVATWGSGLEETQYF
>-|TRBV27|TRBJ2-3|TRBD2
TGTGCCAGCAGTTTCGGACTAGCCACAGATACGCAGTATTTT
CASSFGLATDTQYF
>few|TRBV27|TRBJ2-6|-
TGTGCCAGCAGTACGCCCAGGGGAGCCAACGTCCTGACTTTC
CASSTPRGANVLTF
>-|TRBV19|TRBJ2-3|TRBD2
TGTGCCAGTAGTATTAAAACTAGCGGAACAGATACGCAGTATTTT
CASSIKTSGTDTQYF
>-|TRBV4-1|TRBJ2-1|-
TGCGCCAGCAGCCAAGGGTTCGGGGGCAGCGAGCAGTTCTTC
CASSQGFGGSEQFF
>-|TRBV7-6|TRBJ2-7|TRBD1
TGTGCCAGCAGCGCCACAGGGGGAATTCTCTACGAGCAGTACTTC
CASSATGGILYEQYF
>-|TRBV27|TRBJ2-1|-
TGTGCCAGCAGTTTATCGGAGTGGGTGGGAAATGAGCAGTTCTTC
CASSLSEWVGNEQFF
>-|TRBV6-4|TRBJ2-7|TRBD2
TGTGCCAGCAGCAACCCGGGACTAGCGGGAAAGAGATACGAGCAGTACTTC
CASSNPGLAGKRYEQYF
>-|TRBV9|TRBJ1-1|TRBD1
TGTGCCAGCAGCGTAGCAGGACAGGGCATGAACACTGAAGCTTTCTTT
CASSVAGQGMNTEAFF
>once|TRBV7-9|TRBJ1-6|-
TGTGCCAGCAGCGGTATCCGGGCACGAAGTCTCGGTTCACCCCTCCACTTT
CASSGIRARSLGSPLHF
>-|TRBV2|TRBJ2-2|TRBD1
TGTGCCAGCAGTGGGTCCGACAGGGCCGGGACCGGGGAGCTGTTTTTT
CASSGSDRAGTGELFF
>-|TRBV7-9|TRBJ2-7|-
TGTGCCAGCAGCTTAGCAGGTAGCTCCTACGAGCAGTACTTC
CASSLAGSSYEQYF
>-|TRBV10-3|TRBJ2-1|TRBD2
TGTGCCATCAGTGAGCCTGACTCCGGACTAGCGAGTTCCTACAATGAGCAGTTCTTC
CAISEPDSGLASSYNEQFF
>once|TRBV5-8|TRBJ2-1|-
TGTGCCAGCAGCTCCGGGTCGCAGTTCTTC
CASSSGSQFF
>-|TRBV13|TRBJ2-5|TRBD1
TGTGCCAGCAGCACAACAGGGGGCCTGGGAGGAGAGACCCAGTACTTC
CASSTTGGLGGETQYF
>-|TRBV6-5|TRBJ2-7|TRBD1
TGTGCCAGCAGTAAAACCGGGACAGGGGGATACGAGCAGTACTTC
CASSKTGTGGYEQYF
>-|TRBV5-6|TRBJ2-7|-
TGTGCCAGCAGCCCCCGGGGGCCCTACGAGCAGTACTTC
CASSPRGPYEQYF
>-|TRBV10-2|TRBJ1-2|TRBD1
TGCGCCAGCAGTGAGTCGTCGTGGGGACAGATAGACTATGGCTACACCTTC
CASSESSWGQIDYGYTF
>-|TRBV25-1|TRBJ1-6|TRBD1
TGTGCCAGCAGTGAATTTACAGGGGGCTTTGAACCCCTCCACTTT
CASSEFTGGFEPLHF
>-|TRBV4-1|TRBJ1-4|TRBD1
TGCGCCAGCAGCCAGAACTCCGGGACAGTTAATGAAAAACTGTTTTTT
CASSQNSGTVNEKLFF
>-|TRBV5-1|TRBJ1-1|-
TGCGCCAGCAGCTTGGCAGGCGAAGCTTTCTTT
CASSLAGEAFF
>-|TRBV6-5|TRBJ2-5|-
TGTGCCAGCAGTTCTAGAACCGGGAGAGGGGGGGAGACCCAGTACTTC
CASSSRTGRGGETQYF
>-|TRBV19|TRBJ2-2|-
TGTGCCAGTAGTTTGGTTCCCGGGGAGCTGTTTTTT
CASSLVPGELFF
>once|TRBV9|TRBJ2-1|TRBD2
TGTGCCAGCAGCGGAGGGGGCGGGGGGGCGAATGAGCAGTTCTTC
CASSGGGGGANEQFF
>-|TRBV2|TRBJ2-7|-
TGTGCCAGCAGGGGGCCCCCATCCCTCTACGAGCAGTACTTC
CASRGPPSLYEQYF
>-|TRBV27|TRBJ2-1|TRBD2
TGTGCCAGCAGTTTATCGGGGGCGGGGGGGTACAATGAGCAGTTCTTC
CASSLSGAGGYNEQFF
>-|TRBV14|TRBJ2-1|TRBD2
TGTGCCAGCAGCCAAGGGGCGGGCGGGAGCTCCTACAATGAGCAGTTCTTC
CASSQGAGGSSYNEQFF
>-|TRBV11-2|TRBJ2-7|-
TGTGCCAGCAGCTCTGTACACGAGCAGTACTTC
CASSSVHEQYF
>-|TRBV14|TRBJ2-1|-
TGTGCCAGCAGCCAAGGGGGATTTAACTCATACAATGAGCAGTTCTTC
CASSQGGFNSYNEQFF
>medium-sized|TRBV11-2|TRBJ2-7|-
TGTGCCAGCAGCTTAGCACCGGGACTGAATTACGAGCAGTACTTC
CASSLAPGLNYEQYF